A single sample gave rise to the 20 T cell receptor beta chains below, sequenced in a study of monozygotic twins with inflammatory bowel disease. Using the 5' RACE reads, TCRdb records one entry per CDR3 protein without DNA. The sample includes approximately 300,000 distinct CDR3 sequences. The sample consisted of blood. Source of these receptors: a human donor with ulcerative colitis or Crohn's disease, or a healthy co-twin of an affected twin (not recorded which).

V gene TRBV29-1 combines with J gene TRBJ2-2. The length of the CDR3 is 12 residues. Looked up from germline, CDR1 is SQVTM and CDR2 is ANQGSEA. The CDR3 region is CSVDAVTGELFF.

This sequence joins TRBV28 and TRBJ1-4; there is no DNA to check the TCRdb D call of TRBD1. The germline gives CDR1 MDHEN, CDR2 SYDVKM. The CDR3 length is 14 residues. CDR3 loop: CASSSRGTNEKLFF.

The chain uses TRBV12-3 or TRBV12-4 and TRBJ1-3. CDR3 length: 12 residues. Here the CDR3 reads CASSGRRNTIYF.

The chain has TRBV5-4 and TRBJ2-5; TCRdb calls TRBD2, which cannot be checked without DNA. Germline V gene lookup returns CDR1 SGHNT and CDR2 YYREEE (reference sequence). This CDR3 comprises 16 residues. The CDR3 is CASSQPGLAGEETQYF.

V gene TRBV19 combines with J gene TRBJ1-5. The CDR3 has 14 amino acids. Germline values: CDR1 LNHDA, CDR2 SQIVND (reference sequence). CDR3 sequence: CASSITGLTQPQHF. Together with reference TRBV19 and TRBJ1-5, the CDR3 gives the full variable domain: DGGITQSPKYLFRKEGQNVTLSCEQNLNHDAMYWYRQDPGQGLRLIYYSQIVNDFQKGDIAEGYSVSREKKESFPLTVTSAQKNPTAFYLCASSITGLTQPQHFGDGTRLSIL.

The V gene is TRBV6-5, the J gene TRBJ2-7. Germline V lookup: CDR1 MNHEY, CDR2 SVGAGI. This CDR3 has 15 amino acids. The CDR3 here is CASSYSSEPVYEQYF.

This CDR3 reads CSAQTSGFSYEQYF. This chain joins TRBV20-1 and TRBJ2-7; TCRdb proposes TRBD2, but this gene call is untestable without DNA. Germline V gene sequence: CDR1 DFQATT, CDR2 SNEGSKA (reference sequence). The length of the CDR3 is 14 residues.

This chain uses TRBV12-3 or TRBV12-4 with TRBJ2-3; lacking DNA, the TRBD1 call made by TCRdb goes unchecked. The CDR3 totals 13 residues. CDR3 sequence reads: CASRIRGTDTQYF.

J is TRBJ2-6 and V is TRBV5-1; TCRdb proposes TRBD1, but this gene call is untestable without DNA. The germline CDR1 and CDR2 sequences are SGHRS and YFSETQ. This CDR3 is 15 amino acids long. This CDR3 reads CASRMTGSGANVLTF.

The chain recombines TRBV5-5 with TRBJ1-5; the TRBD1 assignment by TCRdb is unverifiable without DNA. This CDR3 region has 14 residues. Germline V lookup: CDR1 SGHKS, CDR2 YYEKEE (reference sequence). This CDR3 reads CASSQGTVNQPQHF. The full variable domain, in which reference TRBV5-5 and TRBJ1-5 provide the parts outside the CDR3, is DAGVTQSPTHLIKTRGQQVTLRCSPISGHKSVSWYQQVLGQGPQFIFQYYEKEERGRGNFPDRFSARQFPNYSSELNVNALLLGDSALYLCASSQGTVNQPQHFGDGTRLSIL.

The gene calls are TRBV20-1 and TRBJ1-6. This CDR3 contains 13 residues. CDR1 and CDR2 (germline): DFQATT, SNEGSKA (reference sequence). The CDR3 loop reads CSALGISDSPLHF.

The J gene is TRBJ2-5, the V gene TRBV6-2 or TRBV6-3. CDR1 MNHEY and CDR2 SVGEGT come from the germline V gene. The CDR3 is 12 amino acids. The CDR3 sequence: CASSYKIETQYF.

This rearrangement joins TRBV5-1 to TRBJ2-7; the D call from TCRdb, TRBD2, cannot be confirmed without DNA. The CDR3 runs 15 residues. Germline V gives CDR1 SGHRS, CDR2 YFSETQ. The CDR3 is CATKDGLAGVEEQYF.

The rearrangement uses TRBV4-3 and TRBJ2-7. Germline CDR1 reads LGHNA; CDR2 reads YSLEER. There are 13 residues in the CDR3. This CDR3 is CAGSQTRSYEQYF.

V is TRBV6-2 or TRBV6-3 and J is TRBJ2-1; TCRdb proposes TRBD1, but this gene call is untestable without DNA. Germline CDR1 reads MNHEY; CDR2 reads SVGEGT. The CDR3 loop spans 22 amino acids. Here the CDR3 reads CATYFPGDFLRSGPSSYNEQFF.

This chain links TRBV20-1 with TRBJ2-5; TCRdb reports TRBD2, a call that lacks DNA to check it against. The CDR3 sequence is 12 residues long. Germline V gene data show CDR1 as DFQATT and CDR2 as SNEGSKA (reference sequence). The CDR3 loop is CSAFRAAETQYF.

CDR3 sequence reads: CASSGTGSQETQYF. The chain couples TRBV5-1 to TRBJ2-5. CDR3 length: 14 amino acids. Germline V gene data show CDR1 as SGHRS and CDR2 as YFSETQ.

J is TRBJ1-2 and V is TRBV11-1; the D call from TCRdb, TRBD1, cannot be confirmed without DNA. Germline CDR1 and CDR2: SGHAT and FQDESV (reference sequence). This CDR3 comprises 14 residues. The CDR3 sequence: CASSLDTTNYGYTF.

This chain links TRBV29-1 with TRBJ2-1; the TCRdb D gene call, TRBD1, has no DNA to confirm it. This CDR3 is built from 14 residues. Germline CDR1 and CDR2: SQVTM and ANQGSEA. CDR3 in amino acids: CSVNGGFRYNEQFF.

The chain combines TRBV6-2 or TRBV6-3 with TRBJ1-5; with no DNA, the TCRdb D assignment of TRBD1 cannot be verified. Germline V CDR1 and CDR2: MNHEY, SVGEGT. The CDR3 consists of 16 residues. The CDR3: CASSYSTGSSNQPQHF.